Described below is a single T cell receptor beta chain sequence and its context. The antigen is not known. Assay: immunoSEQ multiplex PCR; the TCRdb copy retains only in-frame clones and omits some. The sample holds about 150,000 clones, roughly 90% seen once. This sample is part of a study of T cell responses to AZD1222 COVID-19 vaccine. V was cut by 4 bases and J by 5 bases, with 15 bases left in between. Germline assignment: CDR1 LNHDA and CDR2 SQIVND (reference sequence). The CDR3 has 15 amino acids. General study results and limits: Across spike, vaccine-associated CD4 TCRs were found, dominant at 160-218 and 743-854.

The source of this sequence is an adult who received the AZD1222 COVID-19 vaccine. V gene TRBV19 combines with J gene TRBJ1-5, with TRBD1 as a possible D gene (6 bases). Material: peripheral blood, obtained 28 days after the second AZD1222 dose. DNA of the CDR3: TGTGCCAGTAGTAAAGGGGGTCAAGGGCATCAGCCCCAGCATTTT. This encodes CASSKGGQGHQPQHF.